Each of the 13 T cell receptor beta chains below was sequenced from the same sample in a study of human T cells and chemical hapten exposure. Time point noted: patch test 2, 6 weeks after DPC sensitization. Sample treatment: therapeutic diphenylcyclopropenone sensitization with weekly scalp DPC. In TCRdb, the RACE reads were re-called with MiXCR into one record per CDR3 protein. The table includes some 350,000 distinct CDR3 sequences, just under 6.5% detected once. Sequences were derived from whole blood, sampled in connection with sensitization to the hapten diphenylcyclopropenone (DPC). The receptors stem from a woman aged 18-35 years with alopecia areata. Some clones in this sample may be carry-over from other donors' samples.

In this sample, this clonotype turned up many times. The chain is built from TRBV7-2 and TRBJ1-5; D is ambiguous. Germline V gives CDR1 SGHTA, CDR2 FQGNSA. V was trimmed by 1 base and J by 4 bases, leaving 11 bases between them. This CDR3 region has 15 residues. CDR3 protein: CASSLVGVGNQPQHF. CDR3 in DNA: TGTGCCAGCAGCTTAGTAGGTGTCGGTAATCAGCCCCAGCATTTT.

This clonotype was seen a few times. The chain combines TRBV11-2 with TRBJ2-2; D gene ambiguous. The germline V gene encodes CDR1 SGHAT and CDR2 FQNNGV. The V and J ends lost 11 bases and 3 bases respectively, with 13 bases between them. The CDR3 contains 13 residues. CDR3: CAADPTDTGELFF. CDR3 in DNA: TGTGCCGCCGACCCAACGGACACCGGGGAGCTGTTTTTT.

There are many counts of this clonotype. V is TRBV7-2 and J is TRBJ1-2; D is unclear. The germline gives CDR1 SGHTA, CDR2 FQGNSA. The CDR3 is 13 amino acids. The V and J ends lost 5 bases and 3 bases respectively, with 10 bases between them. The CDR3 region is CASSLYTYYGYTF. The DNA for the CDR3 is TGTGCCAGCAGCCTTTACACGTACTATGGCTACACCTTC.

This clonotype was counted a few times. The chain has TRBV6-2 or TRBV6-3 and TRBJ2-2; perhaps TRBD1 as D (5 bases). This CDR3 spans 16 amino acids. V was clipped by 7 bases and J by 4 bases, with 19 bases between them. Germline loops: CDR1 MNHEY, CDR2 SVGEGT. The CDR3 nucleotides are TGTGCCAGCACAACCAGGCAAGGACATCTCACCGGGGAGCTGTTTTTT. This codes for CASTTRQGHLTGELFF.

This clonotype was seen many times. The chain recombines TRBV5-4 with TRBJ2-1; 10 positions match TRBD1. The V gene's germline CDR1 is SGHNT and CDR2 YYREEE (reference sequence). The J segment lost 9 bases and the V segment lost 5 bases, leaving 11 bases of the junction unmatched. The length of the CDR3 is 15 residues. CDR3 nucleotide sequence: TGTGCCAGCAGGGTCCGGGACAGGGGCTCCGGTGAGCAGTTCTTC. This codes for CASRVRDRGSGEQFF.

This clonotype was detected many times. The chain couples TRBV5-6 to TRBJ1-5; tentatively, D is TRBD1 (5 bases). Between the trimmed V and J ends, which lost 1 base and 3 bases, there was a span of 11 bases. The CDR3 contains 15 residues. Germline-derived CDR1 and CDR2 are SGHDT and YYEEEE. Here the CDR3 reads CASSLKGTHNQPQHF. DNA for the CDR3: TGTGCCAGCAGCTTGAAAGGGACCCACAATCAGCCCCAGCATTTT.

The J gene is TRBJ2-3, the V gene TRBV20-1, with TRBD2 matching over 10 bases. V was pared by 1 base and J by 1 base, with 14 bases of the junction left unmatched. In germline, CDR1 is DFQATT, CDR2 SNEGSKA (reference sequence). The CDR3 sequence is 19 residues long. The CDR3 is CSARGASGGPEMRTDTQYF. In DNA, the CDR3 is TGCAGTGCTAGAGGGGCTAGCGGGGGCCCTGAGATGCGCACAGATACGCAGTATTTT.

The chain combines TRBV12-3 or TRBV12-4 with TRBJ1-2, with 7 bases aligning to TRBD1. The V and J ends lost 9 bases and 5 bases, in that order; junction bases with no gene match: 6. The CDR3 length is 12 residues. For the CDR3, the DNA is TGTGCCAGTAAAATACAGGGGTATGGCTACACCTTC. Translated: CASKIQGYGYTF.

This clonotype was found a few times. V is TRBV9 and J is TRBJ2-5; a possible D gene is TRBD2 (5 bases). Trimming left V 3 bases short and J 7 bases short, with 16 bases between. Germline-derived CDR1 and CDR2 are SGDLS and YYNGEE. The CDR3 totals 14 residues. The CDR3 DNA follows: TGTGCCAGCAGCGCTGAGACTAATGCGGGGACCCAGTACTTC. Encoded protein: CASSAETNAGTQYF.

As DNA, the CDR3 is TGTGCCAGCAGTGTTGAAGCCTACAATGAGCAGTTCTTC. As protein: CASSVEAYNEQFF. V gene TRBV2 combines with J gene TRBJ2-1; no firm D call. The length of the CDR3 is 13 residues. The V end lost 4 bases, the J end lost 2 bases, and 6 bases lay between the germline ends. Germline assignment: CDR1 SNHLY and CDR2 FYNNEI.

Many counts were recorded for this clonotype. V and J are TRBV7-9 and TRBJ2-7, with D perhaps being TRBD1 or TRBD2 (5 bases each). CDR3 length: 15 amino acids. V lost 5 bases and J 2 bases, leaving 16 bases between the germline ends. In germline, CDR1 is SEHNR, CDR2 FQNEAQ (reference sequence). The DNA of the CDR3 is TGTGCCAGCAGCGCCTCCCGGGACCTACCCTACGAGCAGTACTTC. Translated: CASSASRDLPYEQYF.

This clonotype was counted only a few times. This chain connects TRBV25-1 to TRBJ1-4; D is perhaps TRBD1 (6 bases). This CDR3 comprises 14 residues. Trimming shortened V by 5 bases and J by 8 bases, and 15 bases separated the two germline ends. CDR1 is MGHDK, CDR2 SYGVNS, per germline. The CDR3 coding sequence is TGTGCCAGCAGTAAGGCAGGGGATTACGAAAAACTGTTTTTT. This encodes CASSKAGDYEKLFF.

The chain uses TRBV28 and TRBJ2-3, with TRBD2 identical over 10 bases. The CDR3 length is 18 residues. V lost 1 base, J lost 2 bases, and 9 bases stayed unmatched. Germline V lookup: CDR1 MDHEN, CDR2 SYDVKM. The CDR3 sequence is CASSLSGGLAEITDTQYF. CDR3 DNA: TGTGCCAGCAGTTTATCGGGAGGACTAGCGGAGATCACAGATACGCAGTATTTT.